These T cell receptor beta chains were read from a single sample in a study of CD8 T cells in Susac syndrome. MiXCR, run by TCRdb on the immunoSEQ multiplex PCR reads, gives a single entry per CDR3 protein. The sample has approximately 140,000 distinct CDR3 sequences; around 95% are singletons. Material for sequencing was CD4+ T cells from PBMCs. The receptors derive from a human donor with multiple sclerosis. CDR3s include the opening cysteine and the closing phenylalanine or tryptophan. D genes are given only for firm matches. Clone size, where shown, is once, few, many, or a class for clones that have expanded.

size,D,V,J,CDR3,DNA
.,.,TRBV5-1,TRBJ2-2,CASSLVAVNTGELFF,TGCGCCAGCAGCTTGGTGGCGGTGAACACCGGGGAGCTGTTTTTT
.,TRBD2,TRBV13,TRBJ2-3,CASSRRLAGVGTDTQYF,TGTGCCAGCAGCCGGAGACTAGCGGGAGTAGGAACAGATACGCAGTATTTT
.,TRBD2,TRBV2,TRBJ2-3,CASGRERTDTQYF,TGTGCCAGCGGGCGGGAGCGCACAGATACGCAGTATTTT
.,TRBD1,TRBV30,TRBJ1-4,CACHRGLNEKLFF,TGTGCCTGCCACAGGGGGTTAAATGAAAAACTGTTTTTT
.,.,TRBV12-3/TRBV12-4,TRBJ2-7,CASSPQGVGEQYF,TGTGCCAGCAGTCCACAGGGAGTCGGCGAGCAGTACTTC
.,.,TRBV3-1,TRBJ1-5,CASAQGVGDQPQHF,TGTGCCAGTGCCCAGGGCGTTGGGGATCAGCCCCAGCATTTT
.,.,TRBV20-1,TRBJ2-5,CSVDEVETQYF,TGCAGTGTCGATGAGGTTGAGACCCAGTACTTC
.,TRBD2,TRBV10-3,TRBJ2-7,CATGTSGSYEQYF,TGTGCCACCGGGACTAGCGGGAGTTACGAGCAGTACTTC
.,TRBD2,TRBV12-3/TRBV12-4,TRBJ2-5,CASNLGGGTQETQYF,TGTGCCAGCAACCTCGGCGGGGGGACCCAAGAGACCCAGTACTTC
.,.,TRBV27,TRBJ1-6,CASSLGSGGVNSPLHF,TGTGCCAGCAGTTTGGGGTCTGGGGGGGTAAATTCACCCCTCCACTTT
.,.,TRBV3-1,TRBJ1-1,CASVGVGRGAEAFF,TGTGCCAGCGTTGGGGTGGGACGGGGCGCTGAAGCTTTCTTT
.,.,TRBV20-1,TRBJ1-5,CSANAPGLYSNQPQHF,TGCAGTGCCAATGCCCCGGGACTATATAGCAATCAGCCCCAGCATTTT
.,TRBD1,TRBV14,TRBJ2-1,CASSQVPGQGAYEQFF,TGTGCCAGCAGCCAAGTCCCGGGACAGGGGGCCTATGAGCAGTTCTTC
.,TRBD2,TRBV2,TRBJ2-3,CASSGGRAIDTQYF,TGTGCCAGCAGTGGCGGGAGGGCCATAGATACGCAGTATTTT
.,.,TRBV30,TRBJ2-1,CAWSRPGNEQFF,TGTGCCTGGAGCCGACCAGGTAATGAGCAGTTCTTC
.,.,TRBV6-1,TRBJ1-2,CASSGHDYGYTF,TGTGCCAGCAGTGGGCACGACTATGGCTACACCTTC
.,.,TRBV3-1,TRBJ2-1,CASSQGTGPMNEQFF,TGTGCCAGCAGCCAAGGGACGGGGCCGATGAATGAGCAGTTCTTC
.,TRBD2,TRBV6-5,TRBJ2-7,CASSSLAGVGEQYF,TGTGCCAGCAGTTCTTTAGCGGGGGTTGGAGAGCAGTACTTC
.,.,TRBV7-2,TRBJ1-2,CASSQQSQGVYGYTF,TGTGCCAGCAGCCAACAATCACAGGGAGTCTATGGCTACACCTTC
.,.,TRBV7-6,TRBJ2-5,CASSLTPVWLGETQYF,TGTGCCAGCAGCTTAACCCCTGTCTGGTTGGGAGAGACCCAGTACTTC
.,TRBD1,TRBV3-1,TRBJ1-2,CASSLLQGQLSYGYTF,TGTGCCAGCAGCTTACTACAGGGGCAGTTGAGCTATGGCTACACCTTC
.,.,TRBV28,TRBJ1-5,CASSKQDQPQHF,TGTGCCAGCTCCAAACAAGATCAGCCCCAGCATTTT
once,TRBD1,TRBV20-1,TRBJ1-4,CSARDLGDSNEKLFF,TGCAGTGCTAGAGATCTTGGGGACAGCAATGAAAAACTGTTTTTT
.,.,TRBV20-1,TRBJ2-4,CSAPFSGGANIQYF,TGCAGTGCCCCCTTCTCCGGGGGTGCAAACATTCAGTACTTC
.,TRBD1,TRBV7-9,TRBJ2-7,CASSRWTGAAVSEQYF,TGTGCCAGCAGCCGCTGGACAGGGGCTGCGGTTAGCGAGCAGTACTTC
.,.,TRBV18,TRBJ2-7,CASSPSVGSKASEQYF,TGTGCCAGCTCACCCTCGGTTGGTAGTAAGGCTTCCGAGCAGTACTTC
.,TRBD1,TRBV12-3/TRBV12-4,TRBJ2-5,CASSRRQGGETQYF,TGTGCCAGCAGTCGACGACAGGGTGGGGAGACCCAGTACTTC
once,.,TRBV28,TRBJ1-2,CASTVPRRVRDNYGYTF,TGTGCCTCTACGGTACCGCGGCGGGTAAGGGATAACTATGGCTACACCTTC
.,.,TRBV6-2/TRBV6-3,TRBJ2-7,CASSFPAGDFSYEQYF,TGTGCCAGCAGTTTCCCAGCAGGGGACTTTTCCTACGAGCAGTACTTC
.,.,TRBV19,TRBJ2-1,CASSMQGGDEQFF,TGTGCCAGTAGTATGCAGGGAGGCGATGAGCAGTTCTTC
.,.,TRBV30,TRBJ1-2,CAWMASGYTF,TGTGCCTGGATGGCTTCTGGCTACACCTTC
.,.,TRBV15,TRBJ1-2,CATSRDSRGGGGYTF,TGTGCCACCAGCAGAGATTCAAGGGGGGGTGGTGGCTACACCTTC
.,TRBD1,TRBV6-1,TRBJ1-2,CASSSLDRGNGYTF,TGTGCCAGCAGTTCGTTGGACAGGGGAAATGGCTACACCTTC
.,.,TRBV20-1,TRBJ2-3,CSARRDPSDTQYF,TGCAGTGCTAGGAGGGACCCCTCAGATACGCAGTATTTT
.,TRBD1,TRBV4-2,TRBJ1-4,CASSQEGSGQGREKLFF,TGTGCCAGCAGCCAAGAAGGATCCGGACAGGGTCGCGAAAAACTGTTTTTT
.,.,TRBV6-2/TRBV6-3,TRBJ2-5,CASSSPRGLGETQYF,TGTGCCAGCAGTTCCCCTCGGGGCTTAGGGGAGACCCAGTACTTC
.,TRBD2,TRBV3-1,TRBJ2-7,CASSQLAGLSYEQYF,TGTGCCAGCAGCCAGTTAGCGGGGCTGTCCTACGAGCAGTACTTC
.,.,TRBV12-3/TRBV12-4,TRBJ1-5,CASTSRLVQPQHF,TGTGCCAGCACTTCCCGTTTAGTCCAGCCCCAGCATTTT
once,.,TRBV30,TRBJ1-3,CAWSGLTGNTIYF,TGTGCCTGGAGCGGGCTAACTGGAAACACCATATATTTT
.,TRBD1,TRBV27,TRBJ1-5,CATTDRAGGPQHF,TGTGCCACAACCGACAGGGCCGGGGGGCCCCAGCATTTT
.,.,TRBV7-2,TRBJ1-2,CASSPGGYSYGYTF,TGTGCCAGCAGCCCCGGGGGTTATAGCTATGGCTACACCTTC
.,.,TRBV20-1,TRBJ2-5,CSVSSRGTQYF,TGCAGTGTCTCGTCGCGGGGGACCCAGTACTTC
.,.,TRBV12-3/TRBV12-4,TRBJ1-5,CASSTPYQPQHF,TGTGCCAGCAGTACACCCTATCAGCCCCAGCATTTT
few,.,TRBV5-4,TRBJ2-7,CASSLVGYEQYF,TGTGCCAGCAGTTTAGTAGGGTACGAGCAGTACTTC
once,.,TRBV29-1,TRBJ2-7,CSVEGQGSDEQYF,TGCAGCGTTGAAGGGCAGGGGTCCGACGAGCAGTACTTC
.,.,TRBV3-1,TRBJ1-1,CASSPKTGLNTEAFF,TGTGCCAGCAGCCCGAAGACGGGACTGAACACTGAAGCTTTCTTT
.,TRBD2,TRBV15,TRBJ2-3,CATSSRLAFRSSTDTQYF,TGTGCCACCAGCAGCAGACTAGCGTTCCGTTCTAGCACAGATACGCAGTATTTT
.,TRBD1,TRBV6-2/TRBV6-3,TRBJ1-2,CASRTRGQGDYGYTF,TGTGCCAGCAGAACTCGCGGACAGGGGGACTATGGCTACACCTTC
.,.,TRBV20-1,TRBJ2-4,CSARLLPTPENIQYF,TGCAGTGCTAGACTCCTCCCGACCCCGGAAAACATTCAGTACTTC
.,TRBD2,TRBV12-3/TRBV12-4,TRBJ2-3,CASSTTAGATQYF,TGTGCCAGCAGTACGACAGCGGGGGCTACGCAGTATTTT